These T cell receptor beta chains were read from a single sample in a study of OX40 agonist ivuxolimab in advanced cancers. This table comes from immunoSEQ multiplex PCR, and its TCRdb copy is limited to in-frame clones, with some not included. The table has just over 40,000 clones, 87% seen once; the top ten hold more than 3%. The starting material was CD4+ or CD8+ T cells sorted from blood, obtained in a trial of the OX40 agonist ivuxolimab. The receptors here all came from an adult with an advanced solid tumor such as melanoma, head and neck, liver or kidney cancer. The CDR3 runs from the conserved cysteine through the conserved F or W. D genes are given only for firm matches. A clone size is listed for some rows: how often the clone was seen (once, few, many), or a class if it is expanded.

-	TRBV11-2	-	12	TRBJ2-1	TGTGCCAGCAGCTTACTGGGAAGTGAGCAGTTCTTC	CASSLLGSEQFF
once	TRBV28	TRBD2	15	TRBJ2-4	TGTGCCAGCAGTGGGGTGTGGGGGGAGGGAAACATTCAGTACTTC	CASSGVWGEGNIQYF
-	TRBV7-3	-	14	TRBJ1-1	TGTGCCAGCAGCCTGGGGGCTATGAACACTGAAGCTTTCTTT	CASSLGAMNTEAFF
-	TRBV11-2	-	16	TRBJ2-3	TGTGCCAGCAGCTTAGGGGAACTGGGGGTTACAGATACGCAGTATTTT	CASSLGELGVTDTQYF
-	TRBV6-5	TRBD1	16	TRBJ2-2	TGTGCCAGCAGTTTTAGACAGGGGGGTACAGCCGGGGAGCTGTTTTTT	CASSFRQGGTAGELFF
few	TRBV7-9	-	15	TRBJ1-5	TGTGCCAGCAGCTTAGGGGTAACAGAAGGGCAGCCCCAGCATTTT	CASSLGVTEGQPQHF
-	TRBV11-3	TRBD2	16	TRBJ2-1	TGTGCCAGCAGCTTACGTCCCGGGAGGGCCTACAATGAGCAGTTCTTC	CASSLRPGRAYNEQFF
-	TRBV5-1	TRBD2	13	TRBJ2-1	TGCGCCAGCCAGTTGACTAGCACCAATGAGCAGTTCTTC	CASQLTSTNEQFF
-	TRBV9	TRBD2	15	TRBJ2-1	TGTGCCAGCAGCTTACGACTAGCGGGAGAGGGTGAGCAGTTCTTC	CASSLRLAGEGEQFF
-	TRBV5-1	TRBD2	17	TRBJ2-7	TGCGCCAGCAGCTTGTTCGGGACTAGCGGGAGCTCCTACGAGCAGTACTTC	CASSLFGTSGSSYEQYF
-	TRBV9	TRBD2	15	TRBJ2-1	TGTGCCAGCAGCGTAAGCGGGAGGGCAGACAATGAGCAGTTCTTC	CASSVSGRADNEQFF
-	TRBV29-1	-	13	TRBJ1-1	TGCAGCGCCTCAACTTTCATGAACACTGAAGCTTTCTTT	CSASTFMNTEAFF
-	TRBV5-8	-	15	TRBJ1-5	TGTGCCAGCAGCCAAGATTTCGGGGTCGGTCAGCCCCAGCATTTT	CASSQDFGVGQPQHF
few	TRBV7-6	-	13	TRBJ1-1	TGTGCCAGCAGCTCTGGACAGAACACTGAAGCTTTCTTT	CASSSGQNTEAFF
-	TRBV7-9	TRBD1	15	TRBJ1-3	TGTGCCAGCAGCTTACCTCAGGGGGTGAGGAACACCATATATTTT	CASSLPQGVRNTIYF
-	TRBV11-2	-	12	TRBJ1-2	TGTGCCAGCAGCTTAGGCAGCTATGGCTACACCTTC	CASSLGSYGYTF
-	TRBV27	TRBD2	15	TRBJ2-4	TGTGCCAGCAGCCGCCCGGGGGGTGGCAAAAACATTCAGTACTTC	CASSRPGGGKNIQYF
-	TRBV6-4	TRBD2	14	TRBJ2-1	TGTGCCAGCAGTGCCGGGACTAGCGCCAATGAGCAGTTCTTC	CASSAGTSANEQFF
-	TRBV19	-	14	TRBJ2-5	TGTGCCAGTAGTATTTGGACAGATCAAGAGACCCAGTACTTC	CASSIWTDQETQYF
-	TRBV4-3	TRBD1	14	TRBJ1-1	TGCGCCAGCAGCCAAGATTTCCGGACAGGCGAAGCTTTCTTT	CASSQDFRTGEAFF
-	TRBV10-3	-	11	TRBJ1-1	TGTGCCGCGTTGGGGAACACTGAAGCTTTCTTT	CAALGNTEAFF
once	TRBV6-5	-	14	TRBJ1-4	TGTGCCAGCAGGCTGGGTTCAACTAATGAAAAACTGTTTTTT	CASRLGSTNEKLFF
-	TRBV15	-	14	TRBJ1-1	TGTGCCACCAGCTACCGAACGGAACCGGCTGAAGCTTTCTTT	CATSYRTEPAEAFF
-	TRBV9	TRBD2	16	TRBJ2-7	TGTGCCAGCAGCGTAGGAGGTGGACTAGCGGTTTACGAGCAGTACTTC	CASSVGGGLAVYEQYF
-	TRBV28	-	16	TRBJ1-5	TGTGCCAGCAGTTTCCAATCCCGGGGGGTGAATCAGCCCCAGCATTTT	CASSFQSRGVNQPQHF
-	TRBV7-8	-	14	TRBJ2-7	TGTGCCAGCAGCCCCGAGGGGTCTCACTACGAGCAGTACTTC	CASSPEGSHYEQYF
-	TRBV5-1	TRBD1	13	TRBJ1-2	TGCGCCAGCAGGGGACAGGGTTTTGATGGCTACACCTTC	CASRGQGFDGYTF
-	TRBV5-1	-	14	TRBJ1-4	TGCGCCAGCAGCTTTGGGACATTTGAAGAAAAACTGTTTTTT	CASSFGTFEEKLFF